Each of the 24 T cell receptor beta chains below was sequenced from the same sample in a study of blood T cell repertoires in COVID-19. Only in-frame clones appear in the TCRdb table, and some are missing; sequencing was by immunoSEQ multiplex PCR. The sample has under 200,000 clones; 80% to 85% are singletons. The sequencing input was peripheral blood. The origin of the receptors is a woman aged 40 to 50 with acute or convalescent COVID-19.

The CDR3 DNA follows: TGTGCCAGCAGTTTATGGGGCGATGAAAAACTGTTTTTT. This gives the protein CASSLWGDEKLFF. The chain combines TRBV27 with TRBJ1-4, with TRBD1 as a possible D gene (5 bases). The CDR3 sequence is 13 residues long. The V end was cut by 1 base, the J end by 6 bases, with 6 bases between. Germline V gives CDR1 MNHEY, CDR2 SMNVEV (reference sequence). Based on the CDR3 plus reference TRBV27 and TRBJ1-4, the full variable domain is EAQVTQNPRYLITVTGKKLTVTCSQNMNHEYMSWYRQDPGLGLRQIYYSMNVEVTDKGDVPEGYKVSRKEKRNFPLILESPSPNQTSLYFCASSLWGDEKLFFGSGTQLSVL.

This sequence joins TRBV6-6 and TRBJ2-1, with 9 bases matching TRBD2. The V segment lost 5 bases and the J segment 0 bases; nucleotides outside the gene matches: 11. CDR3 size: 18 residues. Germline lookup yields CDR1 MNHNY and CDR2 SVGAGI (reference sequence). The DNA for the CDR3 is TGTGCCAGCAGTCAGAACATCTTTAGCGGGAGCTCCTACAATGAGCAGTTCTTC. Amino acid sequence: CASSQNIFSGSSYNEQFF.

The V and J genes are TRBV28 and TRBJ2-1; no firm D call. The CDR3 covers 15 residues. Germline V CDR1 and CDR2: MDHEN, SYDVKM. V gave up 1 base and J gave up 5 bases, with 12 bases separating them. CDR3 bases: TGTGCCAGCAGTTTATTCCCGGTATCGAACAATGAGCAGTTCTTC. Its protein is CASSLFPVSNNEQFF.

The genes are TRBV7-9 and TRBJ2-3, with 8 bases lining up with TRBD1. The V gene's germline CDR1 is SEHNR and CDR2 FQNEAQ (reference sequence). This CDR3 region has 14 residues. The V gene end was trimmed by 5 bases and the J gene end by 2 bases; junction bases not matched to a gene: 3. This CDR3 is CASSLDRDTDTQYF. CDR3 bases: TGTGCCAGCAGCCTGGACAGGGACACAGATACGCAGTATTTT.

CDR3: CASSQQGNTEQFF. For the CDR3, the DNA is TGTGCCAGCAGCCAACAGGGGAATACTGAGCAGTTCTTC. The chain uses TRBV3-1 (or the pseudogene TRBV3-2) and TRBJ2-1, with TRBD1 as a possible D gene (6 bases). Germline CDR1 and CDR2: LGHDT and YNNKEL (reference sequence). CDR3 size: 13 residues. Deletions cut 2 bases from V and 9 bases from J, with 11 bases between.

In this sample, this clone turned up a few times. The V and J genes are TRBV10-3 and TRBJ1-1; unclear D gene. The length of the CDR3 is 13 residues. The germline gives CDR1 ENHRY, CDR2 SYGVKD. V lost 7 bases and J lost 1, with 10 bases in between. CDR3 DNA: TGTGCCATCACAGGCGGAGGGAACACTGAAGCTTTCTTT. Translation: CAITGGGNTEAFF.

In DNA, the CDR3 is TGTGCCAGCGGGGACAACCTCTATGGACCCCAGCATTTT. Amino acid sequence: CASGDNLYGPQHF. V is TRBV9 and J is TRBJ1-5; a weak D match, TRBD1 (6 bases). The CDR3 is 13 amino acids. Between the trimmed V and J ends, which lost 7 bases and 10 bases, there was a span of 18 bases. The germline CDR1 and CDR2 sequences are SGDLS and YYNGEE.

The rearrangement links TRBV5-4 to TRBJ2-2; maybe TRBD1 (6 bases). Germline values: CDR1 SGHNT, CDR2 YYREEE (reference sequence). This CDR3 is built from 14 residues. Trimming stripped 4 bases from V and 7 bases from J, with 14 bases between. CDR3: CASSHPGDNGELFF. CDR3 nucleotides: TGTGCCAGCAGCCATCCCGGGGACAACGGGGAGCTGTTTTTT.

The V call is TRBV28, the J call TRBJ1-6; weak D call: TRBD1 (6 bases). V gave up 8 bases and J gave up 0 bases, with 17 bases separating them. The CDR3 has 17 amino acids. The germline V gene has CDR1 MDHEN and CDR2 SYDVKM. CDR3 DNA: TGTGCCAGCGGCGCCGGGACAATCAGCTCCTATAATTCACCCCTCCACTTT. Protein product: CASGAGTISSYNSPLHF. The entire variable domain, with the rest obtained from reference TRBV28 and TRBJ1-6, is as follows: DVKVTQSSRYLVKRTGEKVFLECVQDMDHENMFWYRQDPGLGLRLIYFSYDVKMKEKGDIPEGYSVSREKKERFSLILESASTNQTSMYLCASGAGTISSYNSPLHFGNGTRLTVT.

The rearrangement joins TRBV12-5 to TRBJ1-5, with D possibly being TRBD1 (5 bases). The ends were cut back, 2 bases at V and 7 bases at J, with 6 bases in the middle. In germline, CDR1 is LGHNT, CDR2 FRNRAP. This CDR3 comprises 12 residues. CDR3 coding DNA: TGTGCTAGTGGTTTGCAGGGACAGCCCCAGCATTTT. Its protein product is CASGLQGQPQHF.

The chain has TRBV3-1 (or the pseudogene TRBV3-2) and TRBJ2-7; the D gene is possibly TRBD2 (5 bases). CDR3 length equals 18 residues. The germline V gene encodes CDR1 LGHDT and CDR2 YNNKEL (reference sequence). The V end lost 5 bases, the J end lost 3 bases, and 26 bases lay between the germline ends. CDR3 coding DNA: TGTGCCAGCAGCTCCCGGTCGGGGTACAGATTAAATTTCTACGAGCAGTACTTC. The encoded protein is CASSSRSGYRLNFYEQYF.

This chain uses TRBV3-1 (or the pseudogene TRBV3-2) with TRBJ2-5; TRBD2 matches 10 bases. CDR3 length: 16 amino acids. CDR1 is LGHDT, CDR2 YNNKEL, per germline (reference sequence). J lost 4 bases, V lost 0 bases, and 5 bases had no gene match. The CDR3 loop reads CASSQELSSGRETQYF. CDR3 nucleotide sequence: TGTGCCAGCAGCCAAGAACTGTCTAGCGGGAGAGAGACCCAGTACTTC.

The J gene is TRBJ1-6, the V gene TRBV10-1; no definite D call. Trimming removed 6 bases at V and 7 bases at J, with 7 bases between. The CDR3 consists of 12 residues. Germline CDR1 WNHNN, CDR2 SYGVQD (reference sequence). DNA for the CDR3: TGCGCCAGCAGAAACATGAATTCACCCCTCCACTTT. Its protein is CASRNMNSPLHF.

The CDR3, as DNA: TGTGCCAGCAGTAACCGGGACAACAATCAGCCCCAGCATTTT. As protein: CASSNRDNNQPQHF. The J gene is TRBJ1-5, the V gene TRBV6-6; TRBD1 might be the D (6 bases). The germline gives CDR1 MNHNY, CDR2 SVGAGI (reference sequence). This CDR3 contains 14 residues. V was shortened by 5 bases and J by 3 bases, with 11 bases between the two germline ends.

This clone was counted a single time. This chain connects TRBV27 to TRBJ2-7; no clear D gene. The V end lost 6 bases, the J end lost 1 base, and 7 bases lay between the germline ends. CDR1 and CDR2 (germline): MNHEY, SMNVEV (reference sequence). The CDR3 contains 12 residues. The CDR3 coding sequence is TGTGCCAGCAGGGTACAATCCTACGAGCAGTACTTC. It yields the protein CASRVQSYEQYF.

This clone was found once. This rearrangement joins TRBV24-1 to TRBJ2-3, with D uncertain. The germline V gene has CDR1 KGHDR and CDR2 SFDVKD. CDR3 length: 13 residues. V was pared by 4 bases and J by 2 bases, with 6 bases between. Here the CDR3 DNA reads TGTGCCACCAGTGACCCCTACACAGATACGCAGTATTTT. Translation gives CATSDPYTDTQYF.

A word on this clone: Germline is not matched at one junction end, which may reflect a read error. Other DNA sequences from this sample encode an identical CDR3 as well. The V call is TRBV12-3 or TRBV12-4, the J call TRBJ1-5; D gene unclear. CDR3 length: 12 residues. The CDR3 region has the DNA TGCGCCAGCAGTCTTTCCGAGCAGCCCCAGCATTTT. Residues: CASSLSEQPQHF.

This chain joins TRBV7-9 and TRBJ2-7, with TRBD1 identical over 9 bases. The V segment lost 4 bases and the J segment 6 bases; nucleotides outside the gene matches: 7. Germline CDR1 and CDR2: SEHNR and FQNEAQ (reference sequence). The CDR3 loop spans 14 amino acids. CDR3 coding DNA: TGTGCCAGCAGCTCCATGGGACAGGGTGGCGAGCAGTACTTC. It yields the protein CASSSMGQGGEQYF.

The gene calls are TRBV19 and TRBJ1-6; D not certain. CDR1 and CDR2 (germline): LNHDA, SQIVND (reference sequence). With 9 bases removed from V and 7 bases from J, the gap between germline ends came to 13 bases. The CDR3 is 13 residues long. The CDR3 spells CASSNSGNSPLHF. In DNA, the CDR3 is TGTGCCAGCTCAAACAGTGGGAATTCACCCCTCCACTTT.

The rearrangement uses TRBV7-2 and TRBJ2-7; TRBD1 aligns across 7 bases. Trimming at V came to 6 bases and at J to 0 bases, leaving 2 bases not matched to a gene. There are 13 residues in the CDR3. Germline V gene data show CDR1 as SGHTA and CDR2 as FQGNSA. CDR3 coding DNA: TGTGCCAGCAGGGGGGACAGCTCCTACGAGCAGTACTTC. This translates into CASRGDSSYEQYF. Full variable domain (remainder filled in from reference TRBV7-2 and TRBJ2-7): GAGVSQSPSNKVTEKGKDVELRCDPISGHTALYWYRQSLGQGLEFLIYFQGNSAPDKSGLPSDRFSAERTGGSVSTLTIQRTQQEDSAVYLCASRGDSSYEQYFGPGTRLTVT.

The genes are TRBV29-1 and TRBJ2-2; D remains unclear. Germline V gene sequence: CDR1 SQVTM, CDR2 ANQGSEA. V shed 0 bases and J shed 5 bases, with 10 bases lying between them. The CDR3 is made up of 14 amino acids. The CDR3 is CSVEDTILTGELFF. The CDR3 DNA reads as TGCAGCGTTGAAGATACGATCCTAACCGGGGAGCTGTTTTTT.

This chain uses TRBV19 with TRBJ1-1; no definite D call. V lost 8 bases and J lost 0, with 19 bases in between. Germline CDR1 and CDR2: LNHDA and SQIVND (reference sequence). This CDR3 is 16 amino acids long. In DNA form, the CDR3 reads TGTGCCAGTCCGCCCAGGTCGGATGACATGAACACTGAAGCTTTCTTT. Amino acid sequence: CASPPRSDDMNTEAFF.

V gene TRBV27 combines with J gene TRBJ1-5; D ambiguous. Germline CDR1 and CDR2: MNHEY and SMNVEV (reference sequence). Deletions cut 5 bases from V and 9 bases from J, with 20 bases between. The CDR3 totals 15 residues. Here the CDR3 reads CASSPRADPPGPQHF. The CDR3 DNA sequence: TGTGCCAGCAGTCCGCGGGCGGACCCCCCTGGGCCCCAGCATTTT.

The V and J genes are TRBV19 and TRBJ1-2; TRBD1 agrees at 8 bases. Germline V CDR1 and CDR2: LNHDA, SQIVND (reference sequence). This CDR3 has 18 residues. The junction had 14 bases not matched to a gene; V was cut back by 5 bases and J by 0 bases. DNA for the CDR3: TGTGCCAGTAGTCTATACGGGACAGGCGGGATCGCTAACTATGGCTACACCTTC. Encoded protein: CASSLYGTGGIANYGYTF.